Below, one TCR beta chain is given with its context. This record comes from a study of shared clonotypes between healthy human individuals. This CDR3 comprises 13 residues. Germline CDR1 KGHSH, CDR2 LQKENI. Trimming took off 1 base at V and 5 bases at J, with 8 bases between the two ends. The table came from immunoSEQ multiplex PCR; TCRdb's copy has only in-frame clones and leaves some out. The sample lists 2 million to 2.5 million clones, under 95% occurring once. The material sequenced was naive CD4+ T cells from PBMCs. Subset meaning: CD45RA+ positively selected. The rearrangement links TRBV18 to TRBJ2-5; no reliable D call. The clonotype was recovered from a man between 18 and 35 years old in good health. Some clones in this sample may be carry-over from other donors' samples. CDR3 sequence reads: CASSPLVRETQYF. The CDR3 nucleotides read TGTGCCAGCTCACCACTGGTTCGGGAGACCCAGTACTTC.